This TCR beta chain was found in a study of neurological immune-mediated disorders. Broader study findings: One related-CDR3 cluster, identified by phylogenetic grouping, held the repertoires of 18 of 34 multiple sclerosis patients and was a possible signature.

TCRdb ran MiXCR on the 5' RACE reads and lists one entry per CDR3 protein. The profile shows tens of thousands of distinct CDR3 sequences, 3% to 3.5% of them singletons. With 6 bases removed from V and 3 bases from J, the gap between germline ends came to 28 bases. This CDR3 has 19 residues. This clonotype was detected many times. Its matching antigen is unknown. The chain joins TRBV12-3 or TRBV12-4 to TRBJ2-3; possible D gene TRBD1, 6 bases. This sequence was found in a man aged 35 to 55 with multiple sclerosis. Sequenced material: PBMCs. The CDR3 nucleotides are TGTGCCAGCAGCTACCACTCCCTCGGACAGCGACGACCTACAGATACGCAGTATTTT. Translation: CASSYHSLGQRRPTDTQYF.